One T cell receptor beta chain is described in this entry. Its antigen is still unknown. The CDR3 length is 15 residues. V shed 2 bases and J shed 6 bases, with 13 bases lying between them. CDR1 and CDR2 (germline): KGHSH, LQKENI. Data came from immunoSEQ multiplex PCR; TCRdb stores just in-frame clones and leaves some out. The profile covers about 2.1 million clones, with about 92% appearing a single time and about 1.8% taken by the ten largest. This sample was included in a study of shared clonotypes between healthy human individuals. Cells designated naive CD8 were CD45RO-negative and were positively selected for CCR7, with terminally differentiated effector memory CD45RA+ cells excluded. None of the donors, who were healthy HIV-negative adults, had recently had acute infections or vaccinations. Regarding the study as a whole: Memory subsets generally showed lower estimated richness than naive subsets. Compared with clonotypes that all four donors shared, non-shared clonotypes had lower generation probabilities.

J is TRBJ2-2 and V is TRBV18; possibly TRBD1 for D (6 bases). Sequencing was done on a sample of naive CD8+ T cells from PBMCs. The receptor's source is a man aged 18-30 years in good health. Some clones in this sample may be carry-over from other donors' samples. The CDR3 sequence is CASSPWVQGAGELFF. The CDR3 nucleotides read TGTGCCAGCTCACCATGGGTACAGGGTGCCGGGGAGCTGTTTTTT.